These 27 T cell receptor beta chains came from one sample sequenced in a study of T cell responses to AZD1222 COVID-19 vaccine. Generated by immunoSEQ multiplex PCR, the TCRdb table keeps only in-frame clones and is missing some. This repertoire shows some 150,000 clones, roughly nine tenths found once; its top ten account for 1.6%. Source: peripheral blood, taken on day 0 of AZD1222 vaccination. Every receptor here comes from an adult in good health.

The chain carries TRBV2 and TRBJ2-5; tentative D call: TRBD2 (6 bases). The CDR3 is made up of 13 amino acids. Deletions cut 8 bases from V and 2 bases from J, with 12 bases between. The germline V gene has CDR1 SNHLY and CDR2 FYNNEI. The CDR3 DNA reads as TGTGCCAGCCTCTGGGACTTACAAGAGACCCAGTACTTC. Residues: CASLWDLQETQYF.

The V and J genes are TRBV30 and TRBJ1-6; 7 bases are shared with TRBD1. Trimming removed 4 bases from V and 3 bases from J; junction bases left unmatched: 0. The CDR3 length is 13 residues. Germline CDR1 and CDR2: GTSNPN and SVGIG (reference sequence). The DNA of the CDR3 is TGTGCCTGGACAGGGGGCTATAATTCACCCCTCCACTTT. Residues: CAWTGGYNSPLHF.

The chain carries TRBV5-8 and TRBJ1-4, with D unresolved. Trimming stripped 4 bases from V and 7 bases from J, with 14 bases between. Germline CDR1 and CDR2: SGHTS and YDEGEE. CDR3 length: 14 residues. CDR3 loop: CASSLGSLGEKLFF. For the CDR3, the DNA is TGTGCCAGCAGCCTCGGGAGTCTTGGTGAAAAACTGTTTTTT.

DNA of the CDR3: TGTGCCAGCAGCCGCTCGGGGACCGATTATAGCAATCAGCCCCAGCATTTT. Residues: CASSRSGTDYSNQPQHF. This sequence joins TRBV16 and TRBJ1-5; D is perhaps TRBD1 (5 bases). Germline loops: CDR1 KGHSY, CDR2 FQNENV. Trimming left V 4 bases short and J 0 bases short, with 16 bases between. The CDR3 spans 17 residues.

The CDR3 protein is CASSEGSAASGNTIYF. CDR3 sequence (DNA): TGTGCCAGCAGTGAAGGTTCAGCCGCCTCTGGAAACACCATATATTTT. The chain uses TRBV2 and TRBJ1-3; no clear D gene. This CDR3 has 16 residues. Trimming cost V 1 base and J 0 bases, with 10 bases left between them. Germline CDR1 is SNHLY and CDR2 is FYNNEI.

This chain joins TRBV6-1 and TRBJ1-5; D is possibly TRBD1 (6 bases). The ends were cut back, 4 bases at V and 1 base at J, with 14 bases in the middle. Looked up from germline, CDR1 is MNHNS and CDR2 is SASEGT. The CDR3 runs 16 residues. In DNA, the CDR3 is TGTGCCAGCAGTGCCGGGACAAAATGGAGCAATCAGCCCCAGCATTTT. Translating gives CASSAGTKWSNQPQHF.

The rearrangement links TRBV27 to TRBJ2-2; possibly TRBD1 for D (6 bases). With 7 bases removed from V and 6 bases from J, the gap between germline ends came to 18 bases. The CDR3 covers 15 residues. From germline, CDR1 is MNHEY and CDR2 SMNVEV (reference sequence). For the CDR3, the DNA is TGTGCCAGCATGGGGCTCAGGGGAAAATCCGGGGAGCTGTTTTTT. It codes for CASMGLRGKSGELFF.

This clone was observed a few times. V is TRBV24-1 and J is TRBJ2-7; D is possibly TRBD1 (6 bases). The germline CDR1 and CDR2 sequences are KGHDR and SFDVKD. Deletions cut 7 bases from V and 2 bases from J, with 8 bases between. The CDR3 runs 12 residues. The CDR3 coding sequence is TGTGCCACCAGGACAGGACCCTACGAGCAGTACTTC. Protein: CATRTGPYEQYF.

V is TRBV3-1 (or the pseudogene TRBV3-2) and J is TRBJ2-7; 13 nucleotides line up with TRBD2. The CDR3 runs to 20 residues. Trimming at V came to 0 bases and at J to 1 base, leaving 12 bases not matched to a gene. Germline V lookup: CDR1 LGHDT, CDR2 YNNKEL (reference sequence). The CDR3: CASSQDLTSGGSLRSYEQYV. The CDR3 DNA is TGTGCCAGCAGCCAAGATCTGACTAGCGGGGGGTCCCTCCGGTCCTACGAGCAGTACGTC.

This clone has only one observation. The chain combines TRBV2 with TRBJ2-7, with D possibly matching TRBD2 (6 bases). Germline V gene lookup returns CDR1 SNHLY and CDR2 FYNNEI. The CDR3 runs 11 residues. V shed 7 bases and J shed 3 bases, with 7 bases lying between them. The CDR3 region has the DNA TGTGCCAGCACGGAGGGCTACGAGCAGTACGTC. It is translated as CASTEGYEQYV.

The rearrangement joins TRBV7-3 to TRBJ2-3, with D possibly being TRBD1 or TRBD2 (5 bases each). Per germline, CDR1 SGHTA and CDR2 FQGTGA. V was clipped by 0 bases and J by 4 bases, with 11 bases between them. The CDR3 has 15 residues. The DNA of the CDR3 is TGTGCCAGCAGCTTAACAGGGACCACGTCAGATACGCAGTATTTT. Translating it yields CASSLTGTTSDTQYF.

This sequence joins TRBV19 and TRBJ1-6; no clear D. Germline lookup yields CDR1 LNHDA and CDR2 SQIVND (reference sequence). The CDR3 is 15 amino acids. Trimming took off 1 base at V and 8 bases at J, with 12 bases between the two ends. The CDR3 loop reads CASSIAAGVDSPLHF. DNA of the CDR3: TGTGCCAGTAGTATAGCGGCAGGTGTGGATTCACCCCTCCACTTT.

The rearrangement uses TRBV4-2 and TRBJ2-7; D is unclear. The CDR3 contains 13 residues. With 0 bases removed from V and 4 bases from J, the gap between germline ends came to 7 bases. CDR1 and CDR2 (germline): LGHNA, YNFKEQ. CDR3 in DNA: TGTGCCAGCAGCCAAGACGGGCGGTACGAGCAGTACTTC. Translated, it gives CASSQDGRYEQYF.

V gene TRBV24-1 combines with J gene TRBJ1-1, with TRBD1 as a possible D gene (5 bases). The germline V and J ends were trimmed by 12 bases and 1 base, with 11 bases remaining between them. CDR3 length equals 12 residues. From germline, CDR1 is KGHDR and CDR2 SFDVKD. CDR3 nucleotide sequence: TGTGCCGAGAGGACACAGAACACTGAAGCTTTCTTT. Translated: CAERTQNTEAFF.

Concerning this clone: The germline gene is not matched at one end of the junction; a read error may be the cause. The CDR3 coding sequence is TGTACCAGGGGGGACAATGAAAAACTGTTTTTT. Its translation is CTRGDNEKLFF. The chain employs TRBV6-4 and TRBJ1-4; 7 nucleotides line up with TRBD1. This CDR3 is built from 11 residues. CDR1 and CDR2 from the germline V gene are MRHNA and SNTAGT.

This chain links TRBV19 with TRBJ1-5; TRBD1 agrees at 8 bases. The CDR3 has 15 amino acids. J was trimmed by 3 bases and V by 5 bases; bases with no gene match: 6. Germline CDR1 reads LNHDA; CDR2 reads SQIVND (reference sequence). The DNA of the CDR3 is TGTGCCAGTAGTCCGGACAGGGTAGACAATCAGCCCCAGCATTTT. This sequence encodes CASSPDRVDNQPQHF. Supplemented by reference TRBV19 and TRBJ1-5, the full variable domain reads DGGITQSPKYLFRKEGQNVTLSCEQNLNHDAMYWYRQDPGQGLRLIYYSQIVNDFQKGDIAEGYSVSREKKESFPLTVTSAQKNPTAFYLCASSPDRVDNQPQHFGDGTRLSIL.

The V gene is TRBV11-2, the J gene TRBJ1-1; the D is unclear. CDR3 length: 11 amino acids. The germline V and J ends were trimmed by 0 bases and 8 bases, with 4 bases remaining between them. Germline values: CDR1 SGHAT, CDR2 FQNNGV. The DNA for the CDR3 is TGTGCCAGCAGCTTAGACAGAGAAGCTTTCTTT. It yields the protein CASSLDREAFF.

The CDR3 sequence is CASSPPGTSYNEQFF. CDR3 in DNA: TGTGCCAGCAGCCCGCCCGGGACTAGCTATAATGAGCAGTTCTTC. The chain recombines TRBV11-2 with TRBJ2-1; 9 bases match TRBD2. There are 15 residues in the CDR3. Germline V gives CDR1 SGHAT, CDR2 FQNNGV. J was trimmed by 7 bases and V by 5 bases; bases with no gene match: 9.

The chain carries TRBV7-9 and TRBJ2-5; D possibly corresponds to TRBD1 (5 bases). Looked up from germline, CDR1 is SEHNR and CDR2 is FQNEAQ (reference sequence). The CDR3 runs to 15 residues. V was pared by 6 bases and J by 1 base, with 15 bases between. CDR3 in DNA: TGTGCCAGCAGAAACGATTACAGGATCCAAGAGACCCAGTACTTC. It translates to CASRNDYRIQETQYF.

V and J are TRBV29-1 and TRBJ2-5; D perhaps matches TRBD1 (6 bases). Trimming removed 5 bases from V and 4 bases from J, with 20 bases in between. This CDR3 has 15 amino acids. The germline gives CDR1 SQVTM, CDR2 ANQGSEA. In nucleotides, the CDR3 is TGCAGCGTTCACTCCCGGTGGGGGCGCGGAGAGACCCAGTACTTC. Its protein product is CSVHSRWGRGETQYF.

The genes are TRBV2 and TRBJ1-3; 8 positions agree with TRBD1. The CDR3 runs to 16 residues. Germline trimming cut 1 base from V and 4 bases from J; bases unmatched to any gene: 6. The germline CDR1 and CDR2 sequences are SNHLY and FYNNEI. The CDR3 sequence is CASSEEDRAGGNTIYF. CDR3 sequence (DNA): TGTGCCAGCAGTGAAGAGGACAGGGCAGGCGGAAACACCATATATTTT.

The genes are TRBV28 and TRBJ1-1; D call uncertain. CDR1 and CDR2 from the germline V gene are MDHEN and SYDVKM. The ends were cut back, 5 bases at V and 7 bases at J, with 8 bases in the middle. CDR3 length: 11 residues. The CDR3 loop reads CASSSQIEAFF. The CDR3 DNA sequence: TGTGCCAGCAGTAGCCAGATTGAAGCTTTCTTT.

The CDR3 region has the DNA TGTGCCAGCAGCGTAGGGGCGGGCTCCTACAATGAGCAGTTCTTC. Translating gives CASSVGAGSYNEQFF. The chain employs TRBV9 and TRBJ2-1; a possible D gene is TRBD2 (5 bases). V dropped 0 bases and J dropped 0 bases, with 7 bases sitting between them. This CDR3 region has 15 residues. From germline, CDR1 is SGDLS and CDR2 YYNGEE.

V and J are TRBV2 and TRBJ1-1; D uncertain. Germline V lookup: CDR1 SNHLY, CDR2 FYNNEI. V was cut by 2 bases and J by 0 bases, with 13 bases left in between. CDR3 size: 16 residues. CDR3 sequence: CASSEFAAPMNTEAFF. The CDR3 DNA reads as TGTGCCAGCAGTGAATTCGCAGCCCCGATGAACACTGAAGCTTTCTTT.

The chain joins TRBV2 to TRBJ2-2; 10 bases fit TRBD2. With 6 bases clipped from V and 1 base from J, the junction kept 2 bases outside the gene matches. The CDR3 consists of 15 residues. CDR1 is SNHLY, CDR2 FYNNEI, per germline. The CDR3 nucleotides are TGTGCCAGCAGGAGGACTAGCGGGAACACCGGGGAGCTGTTTTTT. Translation: CASRRTSGNTGELFF.

This clone was seen more than once but under ten times. The CDR3 protein is CASSRGSSEQYF. In DNA, the CDR3 is TGTGCCAGTAGTAGGGGAAGCAGCGAGCAGTACTTC. The rearrangement links TRBV19 to TRBJ2-7; D ambiguous. CDR1 and CDR2 (germline): LNHDA, SQIVND (reference sequence). The CDR3 is made up of 12 amino acids. The V end was cut by 4 bases, the J end by 6 bases, with 10 bases between.

The genes are TRBV29-1 and TRBJ1-2; tentative D call: TRBD1 (5 bases). V lost 8 bases to trimming and J lost 2 bases, with 12 bases between them. Germline CDR1 is SQVTM and CDR2 is ANQGSEA. CDR3 length: 12 amino acids. The CDR3 here is CSLGDHNYGYTF. In DNA, the CDR3 is TGCAGCCTCGGGGACCACAACTATGGCTACACCTTC.